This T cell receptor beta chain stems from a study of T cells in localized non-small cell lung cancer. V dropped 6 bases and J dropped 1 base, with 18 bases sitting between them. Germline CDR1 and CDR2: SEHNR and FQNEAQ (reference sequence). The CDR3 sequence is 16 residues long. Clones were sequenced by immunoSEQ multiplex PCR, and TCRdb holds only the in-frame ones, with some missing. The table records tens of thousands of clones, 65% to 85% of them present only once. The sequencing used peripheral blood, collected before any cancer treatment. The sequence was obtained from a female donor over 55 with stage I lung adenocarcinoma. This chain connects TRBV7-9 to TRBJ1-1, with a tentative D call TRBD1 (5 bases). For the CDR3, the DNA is TGTGCCAGCAGTACGGCCCGGTGGGGGGAGAACACTGAAGCTTTCTTT. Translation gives CASSTARWGENTEAFF.